The 2 T cell receptor beta chains below all came from one sample that was sequenced in a study of CXCR3-negative and CXCR3-positive naive CD8 T cells. All TRB cDNA libraries came from 5' RACE performed with UMI labels. TCRdb reprocessed the 5' RACE reads and keeps a single row for each CDR3 protein, giving no DNA. The sample features around 140,000 distinct CDR3 sequences, with 0.25% to 0.35% in its top ten. The material sequenced was naive CXCR3- CD8+ T cells from blood. The subset was: CD45RO-CCR7+CD27+CD95- naive CD8+ T cells lacking CXCR3 (TNR3-). These receptors came from a human donor in good health. Some clones in this sample may be carry-over from other donors' samples.

The chain employs TRBV3-1 and TRBJ1-6. Germline CDR1 reads LGHDT; CDR2 reads YNNKEL (reference sequence). The CDR3 consists of 14 residues. The CDR3 sequence: CAGSQAGYNSPLHF.

The V gene is TRBV29-1, the J gene TRBJ2-1. Germline CDR1 SQVTM, CDR2 ANQGSEA. The length of the CDR3 is 14 residues. CDR3 sequence reads: CSVRKKSSYNEQFF.